This TCR beta chain appears in the sequencing data of a study of cytomegalovirus exposure and HLA in healthy donors. Study-wide results and caveats: Later analysis identified about 18,000 TCR beta sequences associated with HLA alleles, using a false discovery rate threshold of 0.05. A later analysis found most CMV-associated TCR beta chains apparently HLA-restricted.

Concerning this clone itself: Its antigen remains unidentified.

The germline gives CDR1 MDHEN, CDR2 SYDVKM. The V and J ends lost 2 bases and 1 base, in that order; junction bases with no gene match: 3. CDR3 length: 15 amino acids. The PCR had 60 Vbeta and 13 Jbeta primers. Some clones are missing from TCRdb's copy, which holds only in-frame ones; the method was immunoSEQ multiplex PCR. The sample contains more than 200,000 clones, 70% to 90% of which appear only once. The clonotype comes from a human donor in good health. What was sequenced was PBMCs. The V and J genes are TRBV28 and TRBJ1-1; 8 bases line up with TRBD1. CDR3 in amino acids: CASSLGDRPNTEAFF. DNA for the CDR3: TGTGCCAGCAGTTTAGGGGACAGGCCGAACACTGAAGCTTTCTTT.